Following are 5 T cell receptor beta chains from one sample sequenced in a study of T cell responses to AZD1222 COVID-19 vaccine. Profiled with immunoSEQ multiplex PCR; TCRdb holds only in-frame clones, not every one. Among 150,000 to 200,000 clones listed, less than 95% were seen once. Sequencing used peripheral blood, obtained on day 0 of AZD1222 vaccination. These receptors were collected from an adult in good health.

V and J are TRBV6-5 and TRBJ1-2; D is possibly TRBD1 (6 bases). V lost 5 bases and J 0 bases, leaving 13 bases between the germline ends. This CDR3 is 15 amino acids long. The germline V gene encodes CDR1 MNHEY and CDR2 SVGAGI. The CDR3 region is CASSTGGPANYGYTF. CDR3 bases: TGTGCCAGCAGTACGGGGGGCCCCGCTAACTATGGCTACACCTTC.

The rearrangement uses TRBV12-3 or TRBV12-4 and TRBJ1-2; D gene ambiguous. Trimming left V 5 bases short and J 8 bases short, with 15 bases between. This CDR3 spans 13 amino acids. CDR3 in amino acids: CASSLNGPAGYTF. In DNA, the CDR3 is TGTGCCAGCAGTCTCAATGGCCCCGCCGGCTACACCTTC.

V and J are TRBV9 and TRBJ1-5; D is perhaps TRBD1 (6 bases). The CDR3 totals 13 residues. Germline-derived CDR1 and CDR2 are SGDLS and YYNGEE. The V end lost 3 bases, the J end lost 2 bases, and 6 bases lay between the germline ends. CDR3 in amino acids: CASSAGGNQPQHF. In nucleotides, the CDR3 is TGTGCCAGCAGCGCAGGGGGCAATCAGCCCCAGCATTTT.

This chain uses TRBV3-1 (or the pseudogene TRBV3-2) with TRBJ2-2; TRBD1 matches 9 bases. The CDR3 runs to 15 residues. J was trimmed by 5 bases and V by 3 bases; bases with no gene match: 4. Germline CDR1 reads LGHDT; CDR2 reads YNNKEL (reference sequence). CDR3 loop: CASSHRQGGTGELFF. As DNA, the CDR3 is TGTGCCAGCAGCCACCGACAGGGGGGAACCGGGGAGCTGTTTTTT.

The CDR3 region is CASSSPGTGETGELFF. The CDR3 DNA reads as TGTGCCAGCAGCAGCCCCGGGACAGGGGAGACCGGGGAGCTGTTTTTT. V usage is TRBV7-9 and J usage is TRBJ2-2, with TRBD1 matching over 10 bases. Germline-derived CDR1 and CDR2 are SEHNR and FQNEAQ (reference sequence). Trimming took 5 bases from V and 5 from J; bases not matched to a gene: 8. This CDR3 region has 16 residues.